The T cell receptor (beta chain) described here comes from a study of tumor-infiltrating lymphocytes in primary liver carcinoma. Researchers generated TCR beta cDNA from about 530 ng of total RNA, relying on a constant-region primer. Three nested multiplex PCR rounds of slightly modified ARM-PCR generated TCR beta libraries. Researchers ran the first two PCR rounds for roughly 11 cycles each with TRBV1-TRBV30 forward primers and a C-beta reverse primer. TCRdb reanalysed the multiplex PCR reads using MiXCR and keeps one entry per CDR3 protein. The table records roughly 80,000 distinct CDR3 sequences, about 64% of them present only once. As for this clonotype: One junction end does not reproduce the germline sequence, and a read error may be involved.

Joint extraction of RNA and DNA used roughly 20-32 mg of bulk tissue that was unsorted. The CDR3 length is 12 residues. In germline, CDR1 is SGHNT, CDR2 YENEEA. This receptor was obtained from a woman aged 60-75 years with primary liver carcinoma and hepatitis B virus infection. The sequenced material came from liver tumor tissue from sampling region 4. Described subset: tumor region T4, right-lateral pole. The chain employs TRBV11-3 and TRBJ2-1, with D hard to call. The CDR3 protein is CANSLNANERFF. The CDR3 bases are TGTGCCAACAGCTTAAATGCCAATGAGCGGTTCTTC.